The present TCR beta chain was sequenced within a study of T cell responses to AZD1222 COVID-19 vaccine. Profiling relied on immunoSEQ multiplex PCR, and the TCRdb table lists in-frame clones only, not all of them. The data contain 100,000 to 150,000 clones, 92% of them seen just once; the ten biggest clones take up 0.85% to 1.2%. A word on this clone: The antigen remains unidentified.

General study results and limits: Spike-specific TCR breadth and depth grew following two AZD1222 doses. Just 5 to 7 people given AZD1222 tested seropositive at baseline.

Sequencing was performed on peripheral blood, taken 28 days after the second AZD1222 dose. The sequence came from an adult who received the AZD1222 COVID-19 vaccine.

The chain's CDR3 is CASSWDRSVRELFF. The CDR3 nucleotides are TGCGCCAGCAGCTGGGACAGATCAGTCAGGGAGCTGTTTTTT. V usage is TRBV5-1 and J usage is TRBJ2-2, with 7 positions matching TRBD1. Germline V gives CDR1 SGHRS, CDR2 YFSETQ. The CDR3 is 14 amino acids. Trimming at V came to 3 bases and at J to 9 bases, leaving 8 bases not matched to a gene.